A single sample gave rise to the 2 T cell receptor beta chains below, sequenced in a study of blood T cell repertoires in COVID-19. Produced via immunoSEQ multiplex PCR; TCRdb's table is partial and in-frame only. The table lists 200,000 or so clones, roughly 84% of them singletons, with approximately 7.2% in the top ten. The sequenced sample was PBMCs or T cells enriched from blood (not recorded which). The origin of the receptors is a young man in a cohort exposed to, infected with or recovered from COVID-19 (not recorded which).

This chain uses TRBV28 with TRBJ2-6; TRBD1 aligns across 7 bases. V shed 3 bases, J shed 0 bases, and the junction held 11 bases outside the gene matches. Germline CDR1 and CDR2: MDHEN and SYDVKM. The CDR3 is made up of 19 amino acids. CDR3 region: CASSFFTRDSLSGANVLTF. As DNA, the CDR3 is TGTGCCAGCAGTTTTTTTACCCGGGACAGCCTCTCTGGGGCCAACGTCCTGACTTTC.

The rearrangement joins TRBV5-6 to TRBJ1-1; TRBD1 agrees at 8 bases. In germline, CDR1 is SGHDT, CDR2 YYEEEE. The CDR3 spans 17 residues. J gave up 1 base and V 4 bases, and 12 bases lay outside the gene matches. The CDR3 DNA follows: TGTGCCAGCAGCCAAGACAGGGGTTTAAGGAGGAACACTGAAGCTTTCTTT. As protein: CASSQDRGLRRNTEAFF.